The present T cell receptor (beta chain) was sequenced within a study of blood T cell repertoires in COVID-19. Measured with immunoSEQ multiplex PCR; TCRdb has only the in-frame clones, and not every one. The table includes approximately 90,000 clones, about nine tenths detected once. Germline V gene data show CDR1 as LNHDA and CDR2 as SQIVND (reference sequence). The CDR3 contains 14 residues. V lost 6 bases and J lost 0, with 10 bases in between. This TCR derives from a man in his fifties or sixties with acute or convalescent COVID-19. The rearrangement joins TRBV19 to TRBJ2-3; D is ambiguous. Sequencing was done on a sample of peripheral blood. The CDR3: CASRQPSSTDTQYF. The CDR3 DNA is TGTGCCAGTAGACAGCCATCTAGCACAGATACGCAGTATTTT. The complete variable domain, with remaining parts taken from reference TRBV19 and TRBJ2-3, reads DGGITQSPKYLFRKEGQNVTLSCEQNLNHDAMYWYRQDPGQGLRLIYYSQIVNDFQKGDIAEGYSVSREKKESFPLTVTSAQKNPTAFYLCASRQPSSTDTQYFGPGTRLTVL.